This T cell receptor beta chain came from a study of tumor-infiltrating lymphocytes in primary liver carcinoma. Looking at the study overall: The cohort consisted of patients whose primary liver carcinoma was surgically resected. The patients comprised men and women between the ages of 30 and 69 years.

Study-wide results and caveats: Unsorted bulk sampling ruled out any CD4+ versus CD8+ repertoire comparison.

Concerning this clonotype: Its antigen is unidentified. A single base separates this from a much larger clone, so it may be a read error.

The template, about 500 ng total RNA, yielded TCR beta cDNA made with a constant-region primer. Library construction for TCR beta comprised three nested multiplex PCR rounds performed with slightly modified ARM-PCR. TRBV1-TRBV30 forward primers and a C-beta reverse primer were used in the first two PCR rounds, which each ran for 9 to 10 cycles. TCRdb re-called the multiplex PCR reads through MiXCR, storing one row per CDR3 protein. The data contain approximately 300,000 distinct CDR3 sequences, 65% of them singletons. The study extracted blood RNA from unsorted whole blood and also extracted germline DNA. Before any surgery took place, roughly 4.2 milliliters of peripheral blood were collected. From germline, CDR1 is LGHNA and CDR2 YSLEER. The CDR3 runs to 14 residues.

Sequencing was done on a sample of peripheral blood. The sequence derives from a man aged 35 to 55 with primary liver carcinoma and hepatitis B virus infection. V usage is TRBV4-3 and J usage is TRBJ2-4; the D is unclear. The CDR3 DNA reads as TGCGCCAGCAGCCAAGACCGCGGTGGAAACAGTCAGTACTTC. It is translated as CASSQDRGGNSQYF.